The rows below give T cell receptor beta chains drawn from one sample of a study of yellow fever vaccine responses in identical twins. TCRdb redid the calling of the RT-PCR reads with MiXCR, one entry per CDR3 protein. The data hold about 550 distinct CDR3 sequences, with 81% observed a single time. The input for sequencing was T cells from blood (PBMCs), unsorted or a sorted subset (not recorded which), taken before or after yellow fever vaccination (not recorded which). The receptor source for this set is a female donor who received the yellow fever vaccine. Both conserved end residues are part of each CDR3. Each record gives: clone size, V gene, J gene, D gene, CDR3 protein, CDR3 DNA. A D gene is named only where the DNA matches it firmly. Clone size appears in some rows only: once, few, many, or a class for an expanded clone.

>NA|TRBV9|TRBJ2-3|TRBD1
CASSPRTGLLTDTQYF
TGTGCCAGCAGCCCCCGGACAGGGCTCCTCACAGATACGCAGTATTTT
>once|TRBV7-3|TRBJ2-2|NA
CASSLRTPTGELFF
TGTGCCAGCAGCTTAAGGACCCCGACCGGGGAGCTGTTTTTT
>NA|TRBV11-1|TRBJ2-5|NA
CASSLVGGETQYF
TGTGCCAGCAGCTTAGTGGGGGGAGAGACCCAGTACTTC
>NA|TRBV11-2|TRBJ1-1|NA
CASSWNRADDAFF
TGTGCCAGCTCCTGGAATCGCGCCGATGACGCTTTCTTT
>NA|TRBV6-2/TRBV6-3|TRBJ2-6|NA
CASSYPSGAEIGPGANVLTF
TGTGCCAGCAGTTACCCCTCGGGAGCGGAGATAGGGCCTGGGGCCAACGTCCTGACTTTC
>once|TRBV9|TRBJ2-1|TRBD1
CASSGDRDLYNEQFF
TGTGCCAGCAGCGGGGACAGGGATCTCTACAATGAGCAGTTCTTC
>hyperexpanded|TRBV6-1|TRBJ1-1|TRBD1
CASSPDRAEAFF
TGTGCCAGCAGTCCCGACAGGGCTGAAGCTTTCTTT
>NA|TRBV4-3|TRBJ1-5|NA
CASSQDLEVGFLPQHF
TGCGCCAGCAGCCAAGATCTAGAGGTGGGGTTTCTGCCCCAGCATTTT
>NA|TRBV20-1|TRBJ2-3|NA
CSARGDGTDTQYF
TGCAGTGCTAGAGGGGATGGTACAGATACGCAGTATTTT
>once|TRBV4-1|TRBJ2-1|NA
CASSQLDMMSSYNEQFF
TGCGCCAGCAGCCAGCTAGATATGATGAGCTCCTACAATGAGCAGTTCTTC
>NA|TRBV6-5|TRBJ2-1|TRBD2
CASSYQTSGGAYNEQFF
TGTGCCAGCAGTTACCAGACTAGCGGGGGGGCCTACAATGAGCAGTTCTTC
>NA|TRBV18|TRBJ2-7|TRBD2
CASSRLTSGSYEQYF
TGTGCCAGCTCCCGCCTTACTAGCGGGAGCTATGAGCAGTACTTC
>NA|TRBV29-1|TRBJ2-3|TRBD2
CSTRELSTDTQYF
TGCAGCACGCGGGAGTTAAGCACAGATACGCAGTATTTT
>NA|TRBV29-1|TRBJ1-2|NA
CSVVSDRGYGYTF
TGCAGCGTTGTATCGGACAGAGGCTATGGCTACACCTTC
>NA|TRBV11-1|TRBJ2-5|NA
CASSLVQALETQYF
TGTGCCAGCAGCTTAGTCCAGGCGTTAGAGACCCAGTACTTC
>NA|TRBV9|TRBJ2-5|NA
CASSVAEETQYF
TGTGCCAGCAGCGTCGCTGAAGAGACCCAGTACTTC
>NA|TRBV9|TRBJ2-1|TRBD2
CASSSLASSSYNEQFF
TGTGCCAGCAGCTCACTAGCGAGTAGCTCCTACAATGAGCAGTTCTTC
>NA|TRBV9|TRBJ2-4|TRBD2
CASSATGTMSAKNIQYF
TGTGCCAGCAGCGCCACCGGGACTATGTCAGCCAAAAACATTCAGTACTTC
>NA|TRBV15|TRBJ2-3|NA
CATSRGTRTDTQYF
TGTGCCACCAGCAGAGGGACTCGCACAGATACGCAGTATTTT